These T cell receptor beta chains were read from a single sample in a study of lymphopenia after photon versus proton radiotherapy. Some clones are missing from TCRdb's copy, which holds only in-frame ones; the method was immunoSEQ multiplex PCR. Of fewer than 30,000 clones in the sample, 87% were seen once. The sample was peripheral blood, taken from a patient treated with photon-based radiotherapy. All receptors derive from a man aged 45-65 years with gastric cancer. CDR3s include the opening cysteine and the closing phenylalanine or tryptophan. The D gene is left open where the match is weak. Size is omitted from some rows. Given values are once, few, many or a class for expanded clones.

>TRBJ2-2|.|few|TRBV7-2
TGTGCCAGCAGCGTCCGGGGACTTAACACCGGGGAGCTGTTTTTT
CASSVRGLNTGELFF
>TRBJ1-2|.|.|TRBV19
TGTGCCAGTAGGGGGAACTATGGCTACACCTTC
CASRGNYGYTF
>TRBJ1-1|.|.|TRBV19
TGTGCCAGTAGACTCTCGGTAACCACTGAAGCTTTCTTT
CASRLSVTTEAFF
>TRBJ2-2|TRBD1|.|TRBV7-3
TGTGCCAGCAGCTTAACAGGTCGACAGGGGGAAAACACCGGGGAGCTGTTTTTT
CASSLTGRQGENTGELFF
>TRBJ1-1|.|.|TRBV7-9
TGTGCCAGCAGCTTAGAGACAAGGAGCGGAACTTTCTTT
CASSLETRSGTFF
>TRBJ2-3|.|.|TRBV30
TGTGCCTGGATGATGAGTTCGGATACGCAGTATTTT
CAWMMSSDTQYF
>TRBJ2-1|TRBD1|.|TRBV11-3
TGTGCCAGCAGCTTAGAACAGGGGGTAAATGAGCAGTTCTTC
CASSLEQGVNEQFF
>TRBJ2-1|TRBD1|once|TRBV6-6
TGTGCCAGCAGCCCCGACAGGGACAATGAGCAGTTCTTC
CASSPDRDNEQFF
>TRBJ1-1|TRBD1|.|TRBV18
TGTGCCAGCTCACCATGGAGACAGGGGAACACTGAAGCTTTCTTT
CASSPWRQGNTEAFF
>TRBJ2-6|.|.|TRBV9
TGTGCCAGCAGCGTAGCGCGGGTTGGGGCCAACGTCCTGACTTTC
CASSVARVGANVLTF
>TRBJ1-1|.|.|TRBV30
TGTGCCTGGAGTCCCGACCAGGTCGGCATGAACACTGAAGCTTTCTTT
CAWSPDQVGMNTEAFF
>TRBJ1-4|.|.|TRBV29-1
TGCAGCGTTGGAGCCTCCCCTAATGAAAAACTGTTTTTT
CSVGASPNEKLFF
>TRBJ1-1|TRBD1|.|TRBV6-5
TGTGCCAGCACCCAACGGACAGGGCTAACTGAAGCTTTCTTT
CASTQRTGLTEAFF
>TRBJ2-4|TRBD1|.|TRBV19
TGTGCCAGTAGTACGACCGGGACAGGGGCAAACATTCAGTACTTC
CASSTTGTGANIQYF
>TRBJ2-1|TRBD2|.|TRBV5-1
TGCGCCAGCAGCCTAGCGGTAATCAATGAGCAGTTCTTC
CASSLAVINEQFF
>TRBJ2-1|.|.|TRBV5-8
TGTGCCAGCAGCCCAACCTCAAAACAGGGAACAGAGCAGTTCTTC
CASSPTSKQGTEQFF
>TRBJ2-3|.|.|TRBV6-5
TGTGCCAGCAGTTACGTCGGGACAGATACGCAGTATTTT
CASSYVGTDTQYF
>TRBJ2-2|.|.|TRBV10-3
TGTGCCATCAGCTCTGTGCAGGGGAACACCGGGGAGCTGTTTTTT
CAISSVQGNTGELFF
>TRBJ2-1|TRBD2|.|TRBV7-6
TGTGCCAGCACCCTAGCGGGGGGGCCTGGTGAGCAGTTCTTC
CASTLAGGPGEQFF
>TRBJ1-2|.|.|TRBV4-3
TGCGCCAGCAGCCAAGTGGTGGCTGTAGGCTACACCTTC
CASSQVVAVGYTF
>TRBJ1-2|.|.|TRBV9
TGTGCCAGCAGCGACAGGGATGGCTACACCTTC
CASSDRDGYTF
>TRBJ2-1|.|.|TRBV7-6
TGTGCCAGCAGCTTGGCCGGGTTCTACAATGAGCAGTTCTTC
CASSLAGFYNEQFF
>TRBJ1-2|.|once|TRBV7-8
TGTGCCAGCAGCCCTCGCCCCGGACGGATAAACTATGGCTACACCTTC
CASSPRPGRINYGYTF
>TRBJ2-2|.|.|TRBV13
TGTGCCAGCAGCTTAGGACAGAACACCGGGGAGCTGTTTTTT
CASSLGQNTGELFF
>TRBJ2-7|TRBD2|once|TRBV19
TGTGCCAGTAGTATCCGGGGGGGCTACGAGCAGTACTTC
CASSIRGGYEQYF
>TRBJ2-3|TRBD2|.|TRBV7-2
TGTGCCGTCCCAGGCGGGGGGGCGGTAGATACGCAGTATTTT
CAVPGGGAVDTQYF
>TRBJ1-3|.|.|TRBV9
TGTGCCAGCAGCGTGACCGTGGGCTCTGGAAACACCATATATTTT
CASSVTVGSGNTIYF
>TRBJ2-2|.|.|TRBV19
TGTGCCAGTTTCTGGACAAACACCGGGGAGCTGTTTTTT
CASFWTNTGELFF
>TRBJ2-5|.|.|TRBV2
TGTGCCAGCAGCCCCCTGCAGGGGACCCAGTACTTC
CASSPLQGTQYF
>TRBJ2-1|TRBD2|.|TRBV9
TGTGCCAGCAGCGTAGTTGGCGGGGGGAATGAGCAGTTCTTC
CASSVVGGGNEQFF
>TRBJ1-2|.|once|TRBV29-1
TGCAGCGCCCGCCAAGGGTCGAACTATGGCTACACCTTC
CSARQGSNYGYTF
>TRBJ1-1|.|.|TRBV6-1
TGTGCCAGCGGGAGGTGGAACACTGAAGCTTTCTTT
CASGRWNTEAFF
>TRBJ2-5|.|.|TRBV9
TGTGCCAGCAGCGTAGATGAGATGGGGCAGGAGACCCAGTACTTC
CASSVDEMGQETQYF
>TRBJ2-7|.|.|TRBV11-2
TGTGCCAGCAGCTTAGCGGGATTGGGGCACGAGCAGTACTTC
CASSLAGLGHEQYF
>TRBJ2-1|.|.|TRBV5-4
TGTGCCAGCAGCACCAGCGATGAGCAGTTCTTC
CASSTSDEQFF
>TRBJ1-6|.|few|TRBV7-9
TGTGCCAGCAGCTTAGGGTCAGATAATTCACCCCTCCACTTT
CASSLGSDNSPLHF
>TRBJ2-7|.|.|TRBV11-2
TGTGCCAGCAGCTTCGGTACGACGGATACCTACGAGCAGTACTTC
CASSFGTTDTYEQYF
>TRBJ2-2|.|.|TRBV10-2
TGCGCCAGCAGTGAGTTGGGGGGGGAGCTGTTTTTT
CASSELGGELFF
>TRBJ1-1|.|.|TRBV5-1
TGCGCCAGCAGCTTGGGGGTCCCGCTGGAAGCTTTCTTT
CASSLGVPLEAFF
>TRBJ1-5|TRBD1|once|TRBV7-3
TGTGCCAGCAGCTTGAGAGCGCAGGGGGCGTCTCAGCCCCAGCATTTT
CASSLRAQGASQPQHF
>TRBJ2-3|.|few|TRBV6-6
TGTGCCAGCAGCCCGGGACGGGTGAACACAGATACGCAGTATTTT
CASSPGRVNTDTQYF
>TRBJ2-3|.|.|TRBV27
TGTGCCAGCAGTCTCTTGGGGGGGCCTACAGATACGCAGTATTTT
CASSLLGGPTDTQYF
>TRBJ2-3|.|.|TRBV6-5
TGTGCCAGCAGTCTTACTGGCGGGGGCACAGATACGCAGTATTTT
CASSLTGGGTDTQYF
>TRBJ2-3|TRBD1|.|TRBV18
TGTGCCAGCTCACGGACAGGGTTTCCAGATACGCAGTATTTT
CASSRTGFPDTQYF
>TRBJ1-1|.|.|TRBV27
TGTGCCACCGCGCGCTTCGTAAGTAGCACTGAAGCTTTCTTT
CATARFVSSTEAFF
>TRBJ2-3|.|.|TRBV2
TGTGCCAGCAGTGGACGGGCAGATACGCAGTATTTT
CASSGRADTQYF